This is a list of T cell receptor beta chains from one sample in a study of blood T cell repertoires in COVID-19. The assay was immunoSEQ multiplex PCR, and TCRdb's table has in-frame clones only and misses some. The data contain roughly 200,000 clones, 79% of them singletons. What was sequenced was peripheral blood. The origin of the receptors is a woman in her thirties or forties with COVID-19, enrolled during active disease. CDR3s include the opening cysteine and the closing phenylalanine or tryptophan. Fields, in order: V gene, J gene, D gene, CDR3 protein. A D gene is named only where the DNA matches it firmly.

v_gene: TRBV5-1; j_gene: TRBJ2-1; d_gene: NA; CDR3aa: CASRQGGPLGNEQFF
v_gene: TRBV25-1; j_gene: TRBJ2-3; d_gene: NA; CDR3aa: CASSELEVGTQYF
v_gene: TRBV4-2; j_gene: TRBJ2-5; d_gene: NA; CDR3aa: CASSQAGETQYF
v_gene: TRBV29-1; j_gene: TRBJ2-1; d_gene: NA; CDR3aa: CSVDGSSGPAGYNEQFF
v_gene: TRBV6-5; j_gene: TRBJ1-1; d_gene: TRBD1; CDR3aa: CASSSSGQVNTEAFF
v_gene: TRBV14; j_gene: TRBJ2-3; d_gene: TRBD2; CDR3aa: CASSQGGGRSRDTQYF
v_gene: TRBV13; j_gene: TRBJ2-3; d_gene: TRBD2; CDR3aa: CASSLKGLAGMDTQYF
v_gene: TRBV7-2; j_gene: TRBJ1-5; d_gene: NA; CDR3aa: CASSLQGSNQPQHF
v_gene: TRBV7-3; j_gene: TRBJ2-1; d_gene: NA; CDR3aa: CASSLSLTNEQFF
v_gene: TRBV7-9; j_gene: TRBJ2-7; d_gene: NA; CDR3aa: CASSSREESSFWVYYEQYF
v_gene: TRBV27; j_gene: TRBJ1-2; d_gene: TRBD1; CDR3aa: CASSLSGQVYGYTF
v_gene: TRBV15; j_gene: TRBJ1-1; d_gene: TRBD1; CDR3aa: CATSRGGTGATEAFF
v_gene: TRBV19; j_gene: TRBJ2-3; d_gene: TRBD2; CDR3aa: CASSIGPVGLAGGSTDTQYF
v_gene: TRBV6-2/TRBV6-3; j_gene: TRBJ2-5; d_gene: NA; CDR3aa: CASSLQIQETQYF
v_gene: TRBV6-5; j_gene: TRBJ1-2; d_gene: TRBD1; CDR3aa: CASRTGAGGYTF
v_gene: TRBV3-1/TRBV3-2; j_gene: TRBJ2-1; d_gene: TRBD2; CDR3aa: CASSHLGLAGIGEQFF
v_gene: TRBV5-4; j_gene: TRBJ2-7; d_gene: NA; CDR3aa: CASSLRGQYYEQYF
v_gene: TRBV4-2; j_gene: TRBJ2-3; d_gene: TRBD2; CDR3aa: CASSQVREGRTDTQYF
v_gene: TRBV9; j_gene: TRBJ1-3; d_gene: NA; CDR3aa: CASTRAGNTIYF
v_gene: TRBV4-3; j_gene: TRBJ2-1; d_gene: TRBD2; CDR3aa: CASSAIAGTYNEQFF
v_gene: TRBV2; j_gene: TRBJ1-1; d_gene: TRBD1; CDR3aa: CASSDRGRITEAFF
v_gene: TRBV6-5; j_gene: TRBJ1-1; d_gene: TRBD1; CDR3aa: CASIPGGVIAEAFF
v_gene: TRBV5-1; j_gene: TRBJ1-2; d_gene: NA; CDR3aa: CASSSAYMTVNGYTF
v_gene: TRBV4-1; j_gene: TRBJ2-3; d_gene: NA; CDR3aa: CASSQSYGSSTDTQYF
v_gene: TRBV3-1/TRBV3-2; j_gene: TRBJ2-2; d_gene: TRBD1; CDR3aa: CASSQDHRGTGELFF
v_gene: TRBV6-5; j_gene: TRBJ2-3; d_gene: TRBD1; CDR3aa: CASSYSGQGLNTQYF
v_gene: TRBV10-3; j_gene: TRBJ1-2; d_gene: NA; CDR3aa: CAISDSGIYGYTF
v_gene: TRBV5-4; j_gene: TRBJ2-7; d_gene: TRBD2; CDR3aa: CASSPQLFGTSTYEQYF